A selection of T cell receptor beta chains follows, all from one sample in a study of cytomegalovirus exposure and HLA in healthy donors. Libraries were prepared by immunoSEQ multiplex PCR; TCRdb keeps only in-frame clonotypes and omits some of them. The data include roughly 53,000 clones; the top ten clones carry about 2.2%. The source material was PBMCs. These receptor sequences come from a female donor in good health and CMV-seronegative. The CDR3 runs from the conserved cysteine through the conserved F or W. D genes are given only for firm matches.

D gene	V gene	J gene	CDR3 DNA	CDR3 protein
NA	TRBV30	TRBJ1-3	TGTGCCTGGAGCGACAGGATTGGAAACACCATATATTTT	CAWSDRIGNTIYF
TRBD1	TRBV13	TRBJ2-7	TGTGCCAGCCGGGACAGGTACGCCTACGAGCAGTACTTC	CASRDRYAYEQYF
NA	TRBV29-1	TRBJ1-2	TGCAGCGTTGTAGGAGCGTATGGCTACACCTTC	CSVVGAYGYTF
NA	TRBV30	TRBJ1-1	TGTGCCTGGAGGGAGGGAGGGGGCACTGAAGCTTTCTTT	CAWREGGGTEAFF
NA	TRBV5-4	TRBJ2-7	TGTGCCAGCAGTCAGAACACACAGGGTAACGAGCAGTACTTC	CASSQNTQGNEQYF
NA	TRBV5-1	TRBJ1-1	TGCGCCAGCAGCCCCGTCCGACGGGGCACTGAAGCTTTCTTT	CASSPVRRGTEAFF
TRBD1	TRBV7-2	TRBJ1-2	TGTGCCAGCAGCTTAAGTCCCGGGACAGCTAACTATGGCTACACCTTC	CASSLSPGTANYGYTF
NA	TRBV6-1	TRBJ2-2	TGTGCCAGCAGTAGGCGACAGGCGAACACCGGGGAGCTGTTTTTT	CASSRRQANTGELFF
NA	TRBV7-2	TRBJ1-3	TGTGCCAGCAGCACTCGACAGGATCTAAACACCATATATTTT	CASSTRQDLNTIYF
TRBD1	TRBV5-1	TRBJ1-6	TGCGCCAGCAGCTTGGATTGGACAGGGAATAATTCACCCCTCCACTTT	CASSLDWTGNNSPLHF
NA	TRBV30	TRBJ2-4	TGTGCCTGGAGTGTCCGGGACACCCATTACTTC	CAWSVRDTHYF
TRBD2	TRBV4-1	TRBJ2-2	TGCGCCAGCAGCCCTATTGGGACTAGCGGGGACCTGACCGGGGAGCTGTTTTTT	CASSPIGTSGDLTGELFF
NA	TRBV4-1	TRBJ2-7	TGCGCCAGCAGCCAAGATAGGGCGGGGACCTCCTACGAGCAGTACTTC	CASSQDRAGTSYEQYF
NA	TRBV5-6	TRBJ1-2	TGTGCCAGCAGCTTAGACAGTTTCATTAACTATGGCTACACCTTC	CASSLDSFINYGYTF
TRBD1	TRBV5-6	TRBJ1-2	TGTGCCAGCAGCTTGTCCGGGACAGAGTACTTCTATGGCTACACCTTC	CASSLSGTEYFYGYTF
NA	TRBV7-9	TRBJ2-7	TGTGCCAGCACTCTGCCTAGCGTGTACGAGCAGTACTTC	CASTLPSVYEQYF
TRBD2	TRBV5-1	TRBJ2-2	TGCGCCAGCAGCTGGGGGGATGCGACTAGCGGGGCGAACACCGGGGAGCTGTTTTTT	CASSWGDATSGANTGELFF
NA	TRBV21-1	TRBJ2-7	TGTGCCAGCAGCAAGTCCCAGCGGGAGAGGTACGAGCAGTACTTC	CASSKSQRERYEQYF
TRBD1	TRBV6-1	TRBJ1-2	TGTGCCAGCAGTGAATATCCAGGGGGCCCATTTGGCTACACCTTC	CASSEYPGGPFGYTF
TRBD1	TRBV6-5	TRBJ2-1	TGTGCCAGCGTATCGACAGGGGGCTTTAACAATGAGCAGTTCTTC	CASVSTGGFNNEQFF
NA	TRBV4-3	TRBJ2-7	TGCGCCAGCAGCCAAGAGCTGGGCAGGGTTTCCTACGAGCAGTACTTC	CASSQELGRVSYEQYF
TRBD2	TRBV6-1	TRBJ2-1	TGTGCCAGCAGTGAAGCGACTAGCGGGGGCAATGAGCAGTTCTTC	CASSEATSGGNEQFF
TRBD1	TRBV30	TRBJ1-1	TGTGCCTGGGTGGACGACAGGGGGCTCACTGAAGCTTTCTTT	CAWVDDRGLTEAFF
NA	TRBV7-3	TRBJ2-7	TGTGCCAGCAGCTTATCACCCGGGCGGGTCTACGAGCAGTACTTC	CASSLSPGRVYEQYF
NA	TRBV14	TRBJ1-1	TGTGCCAGCAGCCAACGACAGGATAAAGTGGGAACTGAAGCTTTCTTT	CASSQRQDKVGTEAFF
NA	TRBV9	TRBJ2-1	TGTGCCAGCAGCGTCGACACCTCCTCCTACAATGAGCAGTTCTTC	CASSVDTSSYNEQFF
NA	TRBV5-1	TRBJ2-5	TGCGCCAGCAGCTTGGCGTACCAAGAGACCCAGTACTTC	CASSLAYQETQYF
NA	TRBV5-1	TRBJ2-7	TGCGCCAGCAGCTTTCATGGGAGCTCCTACGAGCAGTACTTC	CASSFHGSSYEQYF
NA	TRBV4-3	TRBJ2-7	TGCGCCAGCAGCCAAGTGAATCAGGTCAACGAGCAGTACTTC	CASSQVNQVNEQYF
NA	TRBV29-1	TRBJ1-1	TGCAGCGTTGCGGGTGGGTCGGGGAACACTGAAGCTTTCTTT	CSVAGGSGNTEAFF
TRBD2	TRBV2	TRBJ2-1	TGTGCCAGCAGTGCCGCCGGGACTAGGTTTAAGTTCTTC	CASSAAGTRFKFF
NA	TRBV9	TRBJ1-3	TGTGCCAGCAGCGTAGCCCCACAGGGATCGGGAAACACCATATATTTT	CASSVAPQGSGNTIYF
TRBD1	TRBV13	TRBJ1-1	TGTGCCAGCAGCTCAATGGGACAGGGAGGTGAAGCTTTCTTT	CASSSMGQGGEAFF
NA	TRBV29-1	TRBJ2-3	TGCAGCGTCGGTCAGGGGAACACAGATACGCAGTATTTT	CSVGQGNTDTQYF
TRBD1	TRBV19	TRBJ2-5	TGTGCCACCTCGACAGGGGGGAAAAGGTACTTC	CATSTGGKRYF
TRBD1	TRBV5-1	TRBJ1-2	TGCGCCAGCAGCCCAGGGACAGCGACCTATGGCTACACCTTC	CASSPGTATYGYTF
NA	TRBV30	TRBJ2-1	TGTGCCTGGAGTCGTTTAGCGCAATACAATGAGCAGTTCTTC	CAWSRLAQYNEQFF
NA	TRBV6-5	TRBJ2-1	TGTGCCAGCAGTTTCGGACCCCTTGGGAGGGAGCAGTTCTTC	CASSFGPLGREQFF
TRBD1	TRBV29-1	TRBJ2-3	TGCAGCGTACGGACAGGCAACACAGATACGCAGTATTTT	CSVRTGNTDTQYF
TRBD1	TRBV4-3	TRBJ1-6	TGCGCCAGCAGCGCCGACAGGGACAATTCACCCCTCCACTTT	CASSADRDNSPLHF
TRBD1	TRBV29-1	TRBJ1-2	TGCAGCGTGGCGGGACAGGGGGGATATAACTATGGCTACACCTTC	CSVAGQGGYNYGYTF
TRBD1	TRBV9	TRBJ1-1	TGTGCCAGCAGCGGGGGGGGGACAGGGGTGAACACTGAAGCTTTCTTT	CASSGGGTGVNTEAFF
NA	TRBV5-1	TRBJ1-1	TGCGCCAGCAGCTTGGTTCCGGGGGTGGCTGAAGCTTTCTTT	CASSLVPGVAEAFF
TRBD2	TRBV4-3	TRBJ2-1	TGCGCCAGCAGCCAAGATGGCTCTAGCGGGGGGAATGAGCAGTTCTTC	CASSQDGSSGGNEQFF
NA	TRBV5-1	TRBJ2-7	TGCGCCAGCAGCTTGTCTGCGGGGGCGACCTACGAGCAGTACTTC	CASSLSAGATYEQYF